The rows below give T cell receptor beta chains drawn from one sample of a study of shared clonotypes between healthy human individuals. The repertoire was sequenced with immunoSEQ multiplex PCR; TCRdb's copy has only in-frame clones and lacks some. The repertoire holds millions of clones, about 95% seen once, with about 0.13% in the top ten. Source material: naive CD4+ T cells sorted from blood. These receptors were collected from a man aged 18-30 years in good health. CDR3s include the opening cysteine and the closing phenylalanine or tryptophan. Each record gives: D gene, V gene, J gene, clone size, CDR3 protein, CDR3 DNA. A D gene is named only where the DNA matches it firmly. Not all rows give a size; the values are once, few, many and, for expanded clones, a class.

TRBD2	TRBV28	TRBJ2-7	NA	CASSTTTGGFRRYEQYF	TGTGCCAGCAGTACCACCACCGGGGGGTTCCGACGCTACGAGCAGTACTTC
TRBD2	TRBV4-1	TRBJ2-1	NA	CASSPGLAVYNEQFF	TGCGCCAGCAGCCCCGGACTAGCGGTCTACAATGAGCAGTTCTTC
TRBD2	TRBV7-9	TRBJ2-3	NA	CASSLARGSTDTQYF	TGTGCCAGCAGCTTAGCGCGGGGGAGCACAGATACGCAGTATTTT
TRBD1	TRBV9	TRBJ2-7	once	CASSETGLGEYEQYF	TGTGCCAGCAGCGAGACAGGGCTCGGGGAGTACGAGCAGTACTTC
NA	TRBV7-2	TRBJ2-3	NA	CADSEGPLDTQYF	TGTGCCGACTCTGAGGGGCCATTGGATACGCAGTATTTT
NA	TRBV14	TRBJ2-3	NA	CASSQDRYSTDTQYF	TGTGCCAGCAGCCAAGATAGGTATTCCACAGATACGCAGTATTTT
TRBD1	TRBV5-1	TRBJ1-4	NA	CASSDRDRGEKLFF	TGCGCCAGCAGCGACCGGGACAGGGGTGAAAAACTGTTTTTT
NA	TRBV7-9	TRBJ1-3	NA	CASSLESSGNTIYF	TGTGCCAGCAGCTTAGAGAGCTCTGGAAACACCATATATTTT
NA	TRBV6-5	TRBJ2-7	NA	CASVDWSSYEQYF	TGTGCCAGCGTGGACTGGAGCTCCTACGAGCAGTACTTC
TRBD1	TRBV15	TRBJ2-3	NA	CATSRAGGSSTDTQYF	TGTGCCACCAGCAGAGCAGGGGGCAGTAGCACAGATACGCAGTATTTT
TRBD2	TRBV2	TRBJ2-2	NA	CASTPASGGVTGELFF	TGTGCCAGCACTCCCGCTAGCGGGGGGGTTACCGGGGAGCTGTTTTTT
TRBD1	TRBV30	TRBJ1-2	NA	CAWGPNRGRDYGYTF	TGTGCCTGGGGACCAAACAGGGGGCGCGACTATGGCTACACCTTC
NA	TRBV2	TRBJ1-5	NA	CASSVVINQPQHF	TGTGCCAGCAGTGTCGTGATTAATCAGCCCCAGCATTTT
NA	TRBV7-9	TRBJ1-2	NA	CASSLAGIRGYGYTF	TGTGCCAGCAGCTTAGCGGGCATTAGGGGCTATGGCTACACCTTC
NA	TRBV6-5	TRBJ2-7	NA	CASSSWTGSYEQYF	TGTGCCAGCAGTTCGTGGACGGGGAGCTACGAGCAGTACTTC
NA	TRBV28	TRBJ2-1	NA	CASSSRGLPYNEQFF	TGTGCCAGCAGTAGTCGCGGCTTACCCTACAATGAGCAGTTCTTC
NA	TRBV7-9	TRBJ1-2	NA	CASSLDRQAFIGYTF	TGTGCCAGCAGCTTAGATCGCCAGGCTTTTATTGGCTACACCTTC
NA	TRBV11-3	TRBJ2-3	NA	CASSPPGSDTQYF	TGTGCCAGCAGCCCGCCGGGTTCGGATACGCAGTATTTT
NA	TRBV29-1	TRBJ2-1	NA	CSVSHNEQFF	TGCAGCGTTTCTCACAATGAGCAGTTCTTC
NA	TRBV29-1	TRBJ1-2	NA	CSVEDTGSNYGYTF	TGCAGCGTTGAAGATACAGGGAGTAACTATGGCTACACCTTC
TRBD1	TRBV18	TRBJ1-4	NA	CASSVGQVGMEKLFF	TGTGCCAGCTCTGTCGGACAGGTTGGGATGGAAAAACTGTTTTTT
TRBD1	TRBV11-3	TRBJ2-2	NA	CASSPDRGTGELFF	TGTGCCAGCAGCCCCGACAGGGGCACCGGGGAGCTGTTTTTT
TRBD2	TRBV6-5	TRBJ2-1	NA	CASSLAGHNEQFF	TGTGCCAGCAGTTTAGCGGGACACAATGAGCAGTTCTTC
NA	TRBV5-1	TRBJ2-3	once	CASSHSGSTDTQYF	TGCGCCAGCAGCCATAGCGGCAGCACAGATACGCAGTATTTT
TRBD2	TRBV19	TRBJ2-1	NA	CASSPIPGLAGGNSYNEQFF	TGTGCCAGTAGCCCAATTCCGGGACTAGCGGGAGGCAACTCCTACAATGAGCAGTTCTTC
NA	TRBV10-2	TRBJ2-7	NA	CASSGASSYEQYF	TGCGCCAGCAGTGGGGCTAGCTCCTACGAGCAGTACTTC
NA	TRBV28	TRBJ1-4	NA	CASSLRAGYHTNEKLFF	TGTGCCAGCAGTTTAAGAGCGGGATACCATACTAATGAAAAACTGTTTTTT
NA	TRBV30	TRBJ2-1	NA	CAWSLSLSLQFF	TGTGCCTGGAGCCTGAGCTTATCTCTGCAGTTCTTC